A selection of T cell receptor beta chains follows, all from one sample in a study of T cell responses to AZD1222 COVID-19 vaccine. Produced via immunoSEQ multiplex PCR; TCRdb's table is partial and in-frame only. The table includes around 100,000 clones, more than 70% detected once. Sequenced here: peripheral blood, sampled on day 0 of AZD1222 vaccination. These receptors were collected from an adult in good health. CDR3s include the opening cysteine and the closing phenylalanine or tryptophan. D genes are given only for firm matches.

cdr3_length	d_call	j_call	v_call	cdr3_aa
15	-	TRBJ1-6	TRBV28	CASSLGGTPVFPLHF
14	-	TRBJ1-4	TRBV7-2	CASSGPGRNEKLFF
16	TRBD1	TRBJ1-6	TRBV9	CASSGRQGTYNSPLHF
18	-	TRBJ2-2	TRBV27	CASTLNGGGYANTGELFF
15	TRBD2	TRBJ2-5	TRBV7-2	CASSVRTGGLETQYF
14	-	TRBJ1-3	TRBV6-5	CASSYNPKRNTIYF
16	TRBD2	TRBJ2-5	TRBV5-1	CASSSASGGAQETQYF
15	-	TRBJ1-5	TRBV7-6	CAPGWDTNFDQPQHF
15	-	TRBJ2-2	TRBV2	CASSEVWAATGELFF
15	-	TRBJ2-1	TRBV5-6	CASSLTFTAGGEQFF
17	TRBD2	TRBJ2-3	TRBV11-2	CASSLGRLAGVGRTQYF
13	-	TRBJ1-1	TRBV6-5	CASSRTRSTEAFF
16	-	TRBJ1-4	TRBV4-3	CASSPRGGGANEKLFF
12	-	TRBJ2-2	TRBV12-3/TRBV12-4	CASTPVPGELFF
17	-	TRBJ2-7	TRBV5-1	CASSLGGAGGRSDEQYF
17	TRBD1	TRBJ1-4	TRBV5-8	CASRPDRGGTTNEKLFF
15	-	TRBJ1-5	TRBV19	CASSIGPYSNQPQHF
14	-	TRBJ2-1	TRBV11-2	CASSSDYQYNEQFF
15	TRBD1	TRBJ2-2	TRBV24-1	CATSDLGQGPGELFF
13	-	TRBJ1-6	TRBV18	CASSEGGNSLLHF
18	TRBD1	TRBJ1-5	TRBV10-2	CASCEGDRGTGSNQPQHF
14	-	TRBJ1-1	TRBV5-6	CASSLGVYDTEAFF
13	-	TRBJ1-1	TRBV27	CASKRTGTTEAFF
14	-	TRBJ1-2	TRBV28	CASRTGAGARGYTF
16	TRBD1	TRBJ1-2	TRBV4-3	CASSQERGPEIYGYTF
18	-	TRBJ2-3	TRBV6-4	CASSDPSMFCEWEDTQYF
15	-	TRBJ1-1	TRBV7-9	CASSPSNGVNTEAFF
14	-	TRBJ1-5	TRBV5-4	CASSLYNDDQPQHF
14	TRBD1	TRBJ1-3	TRBV4-2	CASRLWTGRNTIYF
15	-	TRBJ2-5	TRBV18	CASSPPGTPMETQYF
15	-	TRBJ2-1	TRBV13	CASSFRSRGGNEQFF
14	-	TRBJ1-5	TRBV6-5	CASSYDGGNQPQHF
16	-	TRBJ2-5	TRBV5-1	CASSLDRTRRQETQYF
16	-	TRBJ1-1	TRBV19	CASTPGGFGVNTEAFF
14	-	TRBJ2-1	TRBV11-3	CASTSSTSLHEQFF
15	TRBD2	TRBJ2-2	TRBV10-1	CASSVSSGGREELFF
11	-	TRBJ1-1	TRBV12-3/TRBV12-4	CASSPQGTAFF
15	-	TRBJ2-1	TRBV28	CASSLRQGGWNEQFF
16	-	TRBJ1-3	TRBV11-2	CASSYRALGSGNTIYF
14	TRBD2	TRBJ2-7	TRBV28	CASSLLTSVDEQYF
13	-	TRBJ1-5	TRBV6-1	CASSEVTNQPQHF
13	-	TRBJ1-4	TRBV7-2	CASSRVRNEKLFF
13	-	TRBJ1-2	TRBV19	CASSSQEFYGYTF
13	-	TRBJ1-2	TRBV6-5	CAGTEHRAGGYTF
14	-	TRBJ1-1	TRBV7-2	CASSRTLGSTEAFF
16	TRBD2	TRBJ2-7	TRBV2	CASSPGLAGSLREQYF
15	TRBD1	TRBJ1-2	TRBV9	CASSAQTGLGPGYTF
15	TRBD1	TRBJ1-4	TRBV28	CASSTKGQGFGKLFF
14	-	TRBJ1-1	TRBV6-5	CASSYSNRRAEAFF
16	TRBD1	TRBJ1-2	TRBV5-4	CASSLGQGNSNYGYTF
17	-	TRBJ1-5	TRBV6-4	CASSDSIRQGEDQPQHF
16	-	TRBJ1-3	TRBV18	CASSLSGLPLGNTIYF
13	-	TRBJ1-3	TRBV27	CASSFRSGNTIYF
17	TRBD1	TRBJ1-1	TRBV11-3	CASSPGGMTGRNTEAFF
17	TRBD1	TRBJ1-3	TRBV9	CASSVAGGSPSGNTIYF
15	TRBD1	TRBJ1-6	TRBV5-6	CASSTGQGGNSPLHF
13	TRBD1	TRBJ2-1	TRBV29-1	CSGDRGLENEQFF